Sequencing of this T cell receptor (beta chain) was carried out in a study of blood T cell repertoires in COVID-19. Study-wide context: Samples of COVID-19 (acute and convalescent) were obtained from the United States, Italy and Spain.

Only in-frame clones appear in the TCRdb table, and some are missing; sequencing was by immunoSEQ multiplex PCR. The sample lists about 100,000 clones, approximately 86% occurring once. Two negative PCRs, clearance, or symptom resolution characterized the recovered Cohort 3 donors. V dropped 6 bases and J dropped 8; count of bases not matched to a gene: 6. Germline V CDR1 and CDR2: MNHEY, SMNVEV (reference sequence). CDR3 length: 13 amino acids. This clonotype was obtained from a woman in her forties or fifties who had recovered from COVID-19. V usage is TRBV27 and J usage is TRBJ1-2, with TRBD1 matching over 10 bases. Material for sequencing was PBMCs or T cells enriched from blood (not recorded which). In DNA form, the CDR3 reads TGTGCCAGCAGGGACAGGGGGGTAGAGGGCTACACCTTC. It encodes CASRDRGVEGYTF.